One TCR beta chain is described in this entry. This sample was taken from a study of control samples from healthy donors and cancer patients. Deletions cut 9 bases from V and 3 bases from J, with 13 bases between. The CDR3 is 13 amino acids. The germline V gene encodes CDR1 MNHEY and CDR2 SVGAGI. Data came from immunoSEQ multiplex PCR; TCRdb stores just in-frame clones and leaves some out. This sample has 150,000 to 200,000 clones, with about 90% found just once. This clonotype originated in a woman in her 50s in good health. The sample was blood. The V gene is TRBV6-5, the J gene TRBJ2-3; D gene unclear. The CDR3 nucleotides read TGTGCCAGTGACGGAAGACAAACAGATACGCAGTATTTT. It translates to CASDGRQTDTQYF.